This TCR beta chain was found in a study of T cells after somatic rescue of genetic block. Profiled with immunoSEQ multiplex PCR; TCRdb holds only in-frame clones, not every one. The sample yields about 72,000 clones, approximately 91% seen once. The CDR3 spans 14 residues. Germline-derived CDR1 and CDR2 are SGHRS and YFSETQ. V was clipped by 4 bases and J by 8 bases, with 16 bases between them. Material for sequencing was peripheral blood mononuclear cells (PBMCs). This chain connects TRBV5-1 to TRBJ2-1; no clear D gene. The source is a man between 25 and 39 years old. The CDR3: CASSPGGTTDEQFF. The DNA for the CDR3 is TGCGCCAGCAGCCCGGGTGGCACGACGGATGAGCAGTTCTTC.